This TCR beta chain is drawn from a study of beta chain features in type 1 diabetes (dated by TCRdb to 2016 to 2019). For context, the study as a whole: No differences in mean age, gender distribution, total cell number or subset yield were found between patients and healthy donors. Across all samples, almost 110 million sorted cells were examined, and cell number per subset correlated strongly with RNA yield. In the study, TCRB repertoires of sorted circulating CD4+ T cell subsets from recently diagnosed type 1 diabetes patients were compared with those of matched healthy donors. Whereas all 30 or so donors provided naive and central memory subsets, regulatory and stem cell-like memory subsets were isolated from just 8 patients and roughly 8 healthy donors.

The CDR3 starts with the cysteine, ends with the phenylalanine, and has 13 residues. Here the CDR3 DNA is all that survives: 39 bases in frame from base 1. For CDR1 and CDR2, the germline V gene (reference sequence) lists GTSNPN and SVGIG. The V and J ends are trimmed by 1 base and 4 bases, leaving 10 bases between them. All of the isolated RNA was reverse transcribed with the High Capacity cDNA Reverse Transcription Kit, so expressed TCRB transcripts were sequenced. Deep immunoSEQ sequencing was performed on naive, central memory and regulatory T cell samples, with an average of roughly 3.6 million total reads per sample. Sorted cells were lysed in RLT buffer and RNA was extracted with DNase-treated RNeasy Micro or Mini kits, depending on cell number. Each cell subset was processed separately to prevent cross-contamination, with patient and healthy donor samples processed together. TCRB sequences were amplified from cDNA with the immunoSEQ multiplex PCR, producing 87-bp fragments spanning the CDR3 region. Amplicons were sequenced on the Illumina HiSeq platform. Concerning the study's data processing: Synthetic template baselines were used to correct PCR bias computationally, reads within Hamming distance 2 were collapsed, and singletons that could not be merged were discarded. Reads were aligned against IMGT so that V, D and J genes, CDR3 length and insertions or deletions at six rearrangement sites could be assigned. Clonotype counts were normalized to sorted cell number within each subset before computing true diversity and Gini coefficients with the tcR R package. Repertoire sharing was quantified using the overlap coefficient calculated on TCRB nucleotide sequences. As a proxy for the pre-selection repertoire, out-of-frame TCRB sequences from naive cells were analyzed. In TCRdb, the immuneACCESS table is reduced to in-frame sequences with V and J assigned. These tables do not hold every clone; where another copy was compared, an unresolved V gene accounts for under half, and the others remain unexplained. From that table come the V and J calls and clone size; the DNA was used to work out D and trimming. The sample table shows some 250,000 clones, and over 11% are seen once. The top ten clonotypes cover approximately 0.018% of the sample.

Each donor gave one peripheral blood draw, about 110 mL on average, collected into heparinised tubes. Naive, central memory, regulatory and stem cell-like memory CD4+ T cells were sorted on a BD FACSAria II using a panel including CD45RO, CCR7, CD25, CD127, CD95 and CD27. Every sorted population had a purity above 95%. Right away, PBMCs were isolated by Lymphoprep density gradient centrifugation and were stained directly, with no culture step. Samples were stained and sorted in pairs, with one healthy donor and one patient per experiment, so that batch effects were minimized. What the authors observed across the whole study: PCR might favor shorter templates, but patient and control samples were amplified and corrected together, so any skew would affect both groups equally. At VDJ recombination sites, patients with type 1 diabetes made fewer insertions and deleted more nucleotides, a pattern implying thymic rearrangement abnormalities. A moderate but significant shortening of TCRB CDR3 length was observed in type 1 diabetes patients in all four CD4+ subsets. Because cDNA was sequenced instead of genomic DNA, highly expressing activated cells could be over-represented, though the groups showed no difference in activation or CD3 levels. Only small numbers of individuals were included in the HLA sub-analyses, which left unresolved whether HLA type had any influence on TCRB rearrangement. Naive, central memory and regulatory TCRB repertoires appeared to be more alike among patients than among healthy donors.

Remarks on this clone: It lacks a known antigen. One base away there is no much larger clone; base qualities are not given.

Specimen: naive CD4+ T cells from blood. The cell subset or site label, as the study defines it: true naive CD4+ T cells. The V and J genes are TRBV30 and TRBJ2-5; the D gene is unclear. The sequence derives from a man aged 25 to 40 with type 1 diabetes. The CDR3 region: CAWSAQWPETQYF. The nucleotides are TGTGCCTGGAGTGCCCAATGGCCAGAGACCCAGTACTTC. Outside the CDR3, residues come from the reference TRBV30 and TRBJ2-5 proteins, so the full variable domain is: SQTIHQWPATLVQPVGSPLSLECTVEGTSNPNLYWYRQAAGRGLQLLFYSVGIGQISSEVPQNLSASRPQDRQFILSSKKLLLSDSGFYLCAWSAQWPETQYFGPGTRLLVL.